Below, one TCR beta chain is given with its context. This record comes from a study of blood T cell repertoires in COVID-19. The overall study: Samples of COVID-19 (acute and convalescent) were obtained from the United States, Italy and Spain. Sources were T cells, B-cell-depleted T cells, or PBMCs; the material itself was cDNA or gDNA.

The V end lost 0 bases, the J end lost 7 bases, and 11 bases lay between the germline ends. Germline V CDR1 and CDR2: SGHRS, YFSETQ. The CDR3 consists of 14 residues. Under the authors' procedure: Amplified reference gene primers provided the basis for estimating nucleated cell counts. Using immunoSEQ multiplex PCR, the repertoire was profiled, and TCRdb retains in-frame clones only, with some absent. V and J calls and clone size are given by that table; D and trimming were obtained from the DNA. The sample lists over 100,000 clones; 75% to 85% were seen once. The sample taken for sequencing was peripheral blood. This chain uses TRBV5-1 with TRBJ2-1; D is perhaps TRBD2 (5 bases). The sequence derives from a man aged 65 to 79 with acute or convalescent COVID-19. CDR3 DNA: TGCGCCAGCAGCTTGGATACGGGGAAGAATGAGCAGTTCTTC. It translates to CASSLDTGKNEQFF.